The clone carrying this TCR beta chain was seen only a few times. The antigen remains unidentified. The data originate from a study of T cell responses to AZD1222 COVID-19 vaccine. Trimming left V 6 bases short and J 0 bases short, with 17 bases between. The germline CDR1 and CDR2 sequences are MNHEY and SMNVEV (reference sequence). CDR3 length: 17 amino acids. Whole-study findings and limits: Donor demographics were predominantly white British with a female majority; clonal diversity may be underestimated. Nearly half of unique spike-specific TCRs reportedly avoided B.1.351 and B.1.1.7 mutated regions. Spike-specific TCR breadth rose after two AZD1222 doses, and depth rose as well.

Only in-frame clones appear in the TCRdb table, and some are missing; sequencing was by immunoSEQ multiplex PCR. This sample yields some 140,000 clones, of which more than 90% are seen a single time; approximately 17% belongs to the top ten. The sample was peripheral blood, taken on day 0 of AZD1222 vaccination. This chain connects TRBV27 to TRBJ2-2, with D tentatively TRBD1 (6 bases). This sequence originates from an adult in good health. The CDR3 DNA follows: TGTGCCAGCAGGGAACATGGGGGCGGCGCGAACACCGGGGAGCTGTTTTTT. It codes for CASREHGGGANTGELFF.